Following are 14 T cell receptor beta chains from one sample sequenced in a study of blood T cell repertoires in COVID-19. The table came from immunoSEQ multiplex PCR; TCRdb's copy has only in-frame clones and leaves some out. The profile shows about 270,000 clones, 85% to 90% of them singletons. The sequencing input was PBMCs or T cells enriched from blood (not recorded which). These receptors were obtained from a man younger than 30 who had recovered from COVID-19.

The CDR3, as DNA: TGTGCCAGCAGTCTTAGAGCGGGGAATATCTACAATGAGCAGTTCTTC. This sequence encodes CASSLRAGNIYNEQFF. The chain joins TRBV5-6 to TRBJ2-1; 7 nucleotides match TRBD2. The ends lost 5 bases at V and 3 bases at J; junction bases unmatched: 11. CDR1 and CDR2 from the germline V gene are SGHDT and YYEEEE. This CDR3 is built from 16 residues.

J is TRBJ1-2 and V is TRBV7-9; perhaps TRBD1 as D (6 bases). Trimming cost V 2 bases and J 5 bases, with 18 bases left between them. Germline V gene sequence: CDR1 SEHNR, CDR2 FQNEAQ (reference sequence). This CDR3 contains 16 residues. The DNA of the CDR3 is TGTGCCAGCAGCTTATCCAGGGGCCTCCCCGGGTATGGCTACACCTTC. Its protein is CASSLSRGLPGYGYTF.

This clone has only a few counts. The genes are TRBV4-1 and TRBJ1-1; D uncertain. V lost 1 base and J lost 5, with 14 bases in between. Germline V gives CDR1 MGHRA, CDR2 YSYEKL. This CDR3 spans 15 amino acids. CDR3 loop: CASSQGTGEGTEAFF. CDR3 sequence (DNA): TGCGCCAGCAGCCAAGGGACCGGGGAGGGAACTGAAGCTTTCTTT.

This chain links TRBV30 with TRBJ1-6; TRBD1 agrees at 7 bases. The length of the CDR3 is 14 residues. Germline V gene data show CDR1 as GTSNPN and CDR2 as SVGIG (reference sequence). With V trimmed by 0 bases and J by 7 bases, 3 bases remained unmatched. The CDR3 protein is CAWSVRQGNSPLHF. DNA for the CDR3: TGTGCCTGGAGTGTACGACAGGGAAATTCACCCCTCCACTTT.

The chain carries TRBV6-4 and TRBJ2-2, with D possibly being TRBD1 (6 bases). From germline, CDR1 is MRHNA and CDR2 SNTAGT. The CDR3 is 14 residues long. Trimming removed 2 bases at V and 6 bases at J, with 10 bases between. The CDR3 here is CASSDGEGAGELFF. CDR3 nucleotides: TGTGCCAGCAGTGACGGAGAGGGGGCCGGGGAGCTGTTTTTT.

This CDR3 reads CASSRLKVRGPGANVLTF. The CDR3 DNA sequence: TGTGCCAGCAGTCGGCTCAAAGTCAGGGGGCCTGGGGCCAACGTCCTGACTTTC. This sequence joins TRBV2 and TRBJ2-6; 8 nucleotides match TRBD1. Trimming at V came to 5 bases and at J to 2 bases, leaving 11 bases not matched to a gene. The CDR3 consists of 18 residues. The germline gives CDR1 SNHLY, CDR2 FYNNEI.

The chain is built from TRBV6-5 and TRBJ2-7; D is uncertain. With 0 bases removed from V and 2 bases from J, the gap between germline ends came to 8 bases. The germline gives CDR1 MNHEY, CDR2 SVGAGI. The CDR3 sequence is 14 residues long. In nucleotides, the CDR3 is TGTGCCAGCAGTTACTCCGGCACAGCCTACGAGCAGTACTTC. Its translation: CASSYSGTAYEQYF.

The CDR3 nucleotides read TGTGCCAGCAGTCCCGGATCAGGGGAGCGTGGCTACACCTTC. This gives the protein CASSPGSGERGYTF. V gene TRBV27 combines with J gene TRBJ1-2, with TRBD1 as a possible D gene (6 bases). The CDR3 extends over 14 amino acids. Germline CDR1 MNHEY, CDR2 SMNVEV (reference sequence). The V end lost 5 bases, the J end lost 7 bases, and 17 bases lay between the germline ends.

The chain links TRBV7-5 to TRBJ1-5; the D call in the table, TRBD1, was not verified against the DNA. TRBV7-5 constitutes a pseudogene. This CDR3 has 14 residues. This CDR3 is CARSGQYSNQPQHF. The CDR3 DNA reads as TGTGCCAGAAGCGGACAGTATAGCAATCAGCCCCAGCATTTT.

In this sample, this clone turned up a few times. The rearrangement joins TRBV5-6 to TRBJ2-7; D remains unclear. V was clipped by 0 bases and J by 0 bases, with 10 bases between them. The germline gives CDR1 SGHDT, CDR2 YYEEEE. The CDR3 runs 15 residues. The chain's CDR3 is CASSLEQTNSYEQYF. For the CDR3, the DNA is TGTGCCAGCAGCTTGGAACAAACTAACTCCTACGAGCAGTACTTC.

The chain combines TRBV2 with TRBJ2-7, with D maybe TRBD1 (6 bases). The CDR3 loop spans 12 amino acids. The V and J ends lost 5 bases and 7 bases respectively, with 12 bases between them. CDR1 is SNHLY and CDR2 is FYNNEI in the germline V gene. The CDR3 here is CASSLQGNEQYF. CDR3 coding DNA: TGTGCCAGCAGTTTACAGGGAAATGAGCAGTACTTC.

J is TRBJ2-7 and V is TRBV28; TRBD2 matches 9 bases. Germline V gene sequence: CDR1 MDHEN, CDR2 SYDVKM. Trimming took 7 bases from V and 2 from J; bases not matched to a gene: 6. CDR3 length: 14 residues. The CDR3 reads CASIPSGNAYEQYF. The CDR3 DNA is TGTGCCAGCATCCCTAGCGGGAACGCCTACGAGCAGTACTTC.

The chain employs TRBV4-2 and TRBJ2-7; a possible D gene is TRBD2 (5 bases). This CDR3 comprises 13 residues. Looked up from germline, CDR1 is LGHNA and CDR2 is YNFKEQ. V was cut by 3 bases and J by 0 bases, with 6 bases left in between. The CDR3 spells CASSHSDSYEQYF. In DNA form, the CDR3 reads TGTGCCAGCAGCCATAGCGACTCCTACGAGCAGTACTTC.

The rearrangement joins TRBV3-1 (or the pseudogene TRBV3-2) to TRBJ2-1, with 11 bases that match TRBD2. In germline, CDR1 is LGHDT, CDR2 YNNKEL (reference sequence). The CDR3 is made up of 19 amino acids. The V and J ends lost 0 bases and 4 bases, in that order; junction bases with no gene match: 11. The CDR3 reads CASSQDLTSGMRGYNEQFF. Written as DNA, the CDR3 is TGTGCCAGCAGCCAAGATCTGACTAGCGGGATGAGGGGGTACAATGAGCAGTTCTTC.